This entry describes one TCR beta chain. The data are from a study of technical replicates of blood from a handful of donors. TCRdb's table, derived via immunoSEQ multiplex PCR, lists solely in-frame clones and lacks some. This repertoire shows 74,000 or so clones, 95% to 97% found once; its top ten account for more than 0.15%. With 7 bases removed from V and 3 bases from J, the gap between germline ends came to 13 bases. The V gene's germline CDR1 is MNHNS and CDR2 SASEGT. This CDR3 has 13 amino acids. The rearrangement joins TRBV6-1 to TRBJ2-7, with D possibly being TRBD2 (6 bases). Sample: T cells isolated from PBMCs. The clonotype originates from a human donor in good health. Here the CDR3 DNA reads TGTGCCAGCAACCGACGCGGGAACTACGAGCAGTACTTC. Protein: CASNRRGNYEQYF.